This is a list of T cell receptor beta chains from one sample in a study of siplizumab effects on memory and regulatory T cells. Sequencing was performed with immunoSEQ multiplex PCR; in TCRdb, only in-frame clones are kept and a portion is missing. The repertoire includes roughly 56,000 clones, about 98% of them detected once, and 0.95% to 1.4% sits in the top ten. Sequencing was carried out using naive CD8+ T cells sorted from blood. All receptors derive from a human donor in good health. Each CDR3 is given with its conserved first and last residue. D genes are given only for firm matches. Expanded clones are given a class, and other clones once, few, many or no size at all.

J gene,V gene,clone size,D gene,CDR3 DNA,CDR3 protein
TRBJ2-1,TRBV18,.,TRBD2,TGTGCCAGCTCACATGGACTAGCGGCCGACAATGAGCAGTTCTTC,CASSHGLAADNEQFF
TRBJ1-5,TRBV25-1,.,.,TGTGCCAGCGGCGGCCTCGGAGATTCCGGTCAGCCCCAGCATTTT,CASGGLGDSGQPQHF
TRBJ2-1,TRBV4-1,.,.,TGCGCCAGCAGCCAAGAAGGCAATGAGCAGTTCTTC,CASSQEGNEQFF
TRBJ1-2,TRBV9,.,.,TGTGCCAGCAGCGCCACAGGGCTAGCTAACTATGGCTACACCTTC,CASSATGLANYGYTF
TRBJ1-6,TRBV5-1,.,.,TGCGCCAGCAGCTTGGGGACTAATTCACCCCTCCACTTT,CASSLGTNSPLHF
TRBJ2-5,TRBV7-9,.,.,TGTGCCAGCAGCTTTGAGGGGATACAAGAGACCCAGTACTTC,CASSFEGIQETQYF
TRBJ2-7,TRBV10-3,once,.,TGTGCCATCAGTGACGCCCACGATCGGAAACTCGGTTGGGAGCAGTACTTC,CAISDAHDRKLGWEQYF
TRBJ2-7,TRBV28,.,TRBD2,TGTGCCAGCAGTTTATTCACGGGAGGGGGATACGAGCAGTACTTC,CASSLFTGGGYEQYF
TRBJ1-5,TRBV10-2,.,.,TGCGCCAGCAGTGACCTTTCGTTGGGGCAGCCCCAGCATTTT,CASSDLSLGQPQHF
TRBJ2-2,TRBV4-1,.,.,TGCGCCAGCAGCCACCGAATCCGGGACAAAAACACCGGGGAGCTGTTTTTT,CASSHRIRDKNTGELFF
TRBJ1-2,TRBV7-9,.,.,TGTGCCAGCAGCCTAATGCAGGGGTTAGGCTACACCTTC,CASSLMQGLGYTF
TRBJ2-3,TRBV29-1,.,TRBD2,TGCAGCGTTGAAGATCTGGTACTAGCGGGAGAGGTAGATACGCAGTATTTT,CSVEDLVLAGEVDTQYF
TRBJ2-4,TRBV4-3,.,TRBD2,TGCGCCAGCAGCCAAGAGGGAGGGTTAAACATTCAGTACTTC,CASSQEGGLNIQYF
TRBJ2-5,TRBV2,.,.,TGTGCCAGCAGCGAAAAGACGGGGCCCAGAGAGACCCAGTACTTC,CASSEKTGPRETQYF
TRBJ1-5,TRBV30,.,TRBD1,TGTGCCTGGAGTGAAGACGTGGGACAGTTTAATCAGCCCCAGCATTTT,CAWSEDVGQFNQPQHF
TRBJ1-5,TRBV4-1,.,TRBD1,TGCGCCAGCAGCCAGACCGGGACAGGGGTCGATCAGCCCCAGCATTTT,CASSQTGTGVDQPQHF
TRBJ2-7,TRBV7-8,.,.,TGTGCCAGCAGCTCCTCTCCCACCTACGAGCAGTACTTC,CASSSSPTYEQYF
TRBJ2-5,TRBV28,.,TRBD2,TGTGCCAGCAGCTTTCCTAGAACCGGGACTAGGTTTAGTCAAGAGACCCAGTACTTC,CASSFPRTGTRFSQETQYF
TRBJ2-7,TRBV5-1,.,.,TGCGCCAGCAGCTTGGCGGGCGAGCAGTACTTC,CASSLAGEQYF
TRBJ2-5,TRBV7-2,.,TRBD2,TGTGCCAGCAGCTTAACGGGGGGTTTAGGAGAGACCCAGTACTTC,CASSLTGGLGETQYF
TRBJ2-3,TRBV6-5,.,TRBD2,TGTGCCAGCAGTCAGTTAGAGGGAGGGACAGATACGCAGTATTTT,CASSQLEGGTDTQYF
TRBJ2-7,TRBV27,.,.,TGTGCCAGCAGTTTTTTGGGGTTCGGGGAGCAGTACTTC,CASSFLGFGEQYF
TRBJ2-1,TRBV11-2,.,TRBD2,TGTGCCAGCAGCCTCTCGGGGACTAGAGACGAGTTCTTC,CASSLSGTRDEFF
TRBJ2-5,TRBV15,.,.,TGTGCCACCAGCAGAAGAGGGGCCGGAGAGACCCAGTACTTC,CATSRRGAGETQYF
TRBJ1-2,TRBV28,.,.,TGTGCCACCCCAACGAAGGGTGGTTACTACACCTTC,CATPTKGGYYTF
TRBJ2-2,TRBV7-9,.,TRBD1,TGTGCCAGCAGCTTACCCACTGGGACAGCGAACACCGGGGAGCTGTTTTTT,CASSLPTGTANTGELFF
TRBJ2-5,TRBV27,.,.,TGTGCCAGCAGCTCGGGAACTTGGGGTGAGACCCAGTACTTC,CASSSGTWGETQYF
TRBJ2-7,TRBV4-1,.,.,TGCGCCAGCAGCCAAGGCACAGGGAAATACGAGCAGTACTTC,CASSQGTGKYEQYF
TRBJ2-1,TRBV4-3,.,TRBD2,TGCGCCAGCAGCCCCGGGACTAGCTCGCGAACTGAGCAGTTCTTC,CASSPGTSSRTEQFF
TRBJ1-2,TRBV7-9,.,.,TGTGCCAGCAGCTTAGTAGCAGGCCTCTATGGCTACACCTTC,CASSLVAGLYGYTF
TRBJ2-7,TRBV6-1,.,TRBD1,TGTGCCAGCAGTGAATTAGGGGACAGCCTTTACGAGCAGTACTTC,CASSELGDSLYEQYF